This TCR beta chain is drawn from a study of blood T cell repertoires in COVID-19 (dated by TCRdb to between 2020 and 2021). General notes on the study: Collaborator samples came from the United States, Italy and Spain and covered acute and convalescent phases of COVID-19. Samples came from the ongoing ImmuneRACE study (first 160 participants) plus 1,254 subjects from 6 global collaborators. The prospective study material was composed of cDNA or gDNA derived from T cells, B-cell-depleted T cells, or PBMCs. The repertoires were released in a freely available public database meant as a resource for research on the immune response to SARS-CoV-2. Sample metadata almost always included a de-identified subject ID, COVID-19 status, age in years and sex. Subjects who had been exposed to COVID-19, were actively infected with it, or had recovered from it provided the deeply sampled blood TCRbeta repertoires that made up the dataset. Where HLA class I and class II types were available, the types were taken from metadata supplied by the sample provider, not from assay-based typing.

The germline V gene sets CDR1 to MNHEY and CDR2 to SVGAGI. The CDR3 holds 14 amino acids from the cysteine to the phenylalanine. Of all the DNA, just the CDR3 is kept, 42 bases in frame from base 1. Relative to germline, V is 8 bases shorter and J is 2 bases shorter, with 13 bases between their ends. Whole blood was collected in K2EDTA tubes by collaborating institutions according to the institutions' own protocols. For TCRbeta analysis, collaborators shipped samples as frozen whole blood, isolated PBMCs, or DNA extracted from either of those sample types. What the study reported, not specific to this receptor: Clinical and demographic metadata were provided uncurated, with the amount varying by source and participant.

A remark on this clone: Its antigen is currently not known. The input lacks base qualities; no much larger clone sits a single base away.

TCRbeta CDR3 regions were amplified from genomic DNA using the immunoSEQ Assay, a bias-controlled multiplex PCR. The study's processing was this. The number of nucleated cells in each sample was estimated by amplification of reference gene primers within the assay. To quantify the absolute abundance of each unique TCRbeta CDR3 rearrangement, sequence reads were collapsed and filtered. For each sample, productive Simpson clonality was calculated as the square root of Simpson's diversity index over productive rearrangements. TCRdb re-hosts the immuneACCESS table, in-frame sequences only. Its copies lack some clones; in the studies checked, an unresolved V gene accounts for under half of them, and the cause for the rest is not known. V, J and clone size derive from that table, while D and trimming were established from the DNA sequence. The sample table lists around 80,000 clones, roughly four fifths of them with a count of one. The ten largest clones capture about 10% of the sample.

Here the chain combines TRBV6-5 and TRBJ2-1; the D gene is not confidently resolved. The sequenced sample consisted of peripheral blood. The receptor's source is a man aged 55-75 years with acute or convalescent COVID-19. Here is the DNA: TGTGCCAGCCAGGCCCCCCGGACCTACAATGAGCAGTTCTTC. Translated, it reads CASQAPRTYNEQFF.